The clone carrying this T cell receptor beta chain was seen a single time. The data belong to a study of T cell responses to AZD1222 COVID-19 vaccine. V was pared by 1 base and J by 6 bases, with 2 bases of the junction left unmatched. CDR3 length equals 14 residues. Germline CDR1 and CDR2: SGHRS and YFSETQ. The protocol was immunoSEQ multiplex PCR, while the TCRdb copy is restricted to in-frame clones and leaves out a portion. The repertoire holds about 140,000 clones, with more than 85% as singletons. Here the sequenced sample was peripheral blood, taken on day 0 of MenACWY control vaccination. This receptor was identified in an adult in good health. V is TRBV5-1 and J is TRBJ1-5, with TRBD1 identical over 9 bases. The CDR3 spells CASSLTTGGQPQHF. The CDR3 nucleotides are TGCGCCAGCAGCTTGACGACAGGGGGTCAGCCCCAGCATTTT.